Presented here are 28 T cell receptor beta chains from one specimen sequenced in a study of cytotoxic CD8 clonotypes in ibrutinib-treated CLL. Libraries were prepared by immunoSEQ multiplex PCR; TCRdb keeps only in-frame clonotypes and omits some of them. The data contain tens of thousands of clones, just under 70% of them singletons. Source: PBMCs, taken after 24 months of ibrutinib treatment. These receptors originate from a human donor with chronic lymphocytic leukemia.

The chain combines TRBV4-1 with TRBJ1-5; D unclear. Germline CDR1 reads MGHRA; CDR2 reads YSYEKL. The CDR3 contains 14 residues. Trimming pared 1 base from V and 7 bases from J, leaving 11 bases between. The CDR3 is CASSQVTRNQPQHF. The CDR3 DNA follows: TGCGCCAGCAGCCAAGTGACGAGGAACCAGCCCCAGCATTTT.

V and J are TRBV7-9 and TRBJ2-1, with TRBD1 matching over 8 bases. Per germline, CDR1 SEHNR and CDR2 FQNEAQ (reference sequence). V lost 3 bases to trimming and J lost 7 bases; unmatched junction nucleotides: 5. This CDR3 comprises 14 residues. CDR3 nucleotide sequence: TGTGCCAGCAGCTTGGGTCGGACAGGGAATGAGCAGTTCTTC. Protein product: CASSLGRTGNEQFF. Complete variable domain (other parts from reference TRBV7-9 and TRBJ2-1): DTGVSQNPRHKITKRGQNVTFRCDPISEHNRLYWYRQTLGQGPEFLTYFQNEAQLEKSRLLSDRFSAERPKGSFSTLEIQRTEQGDSAMYLCASSLGRTGNEQFFGPGTRLTVL.

This clone was counted at least ten times. The chain couples TRBV5-4 to TRBJ2-1, with D maybe TRBD2 (7 bases). Germline values: CDR1 SGHNT, CDR2 YYREEE (reference sequence). The CDR3 length is 17 residues. Trimming stripped 5 bases from V and 3 bases from J, with 21 bases between. CDR3 coding DNA: TGTGCCAGCAGAGGAGGGACACTAGCGTCGGACTACAATGAGCAGTTCTTC. Protein: CASRGGTLASDYNEQFF.

In nucleotides, the CDR3 is TGTGCCAGCAGCTTGGGACAGCGAACTAACTATGGCTACACCTTC. Protein: CASSLGQRTNYGYTF. The chain links TRBV5-4 to TRBJ1-2, with D perhaps TRBD1 (5 bases). Germline V lookup: CDR1 SGHNT, CDR2 YYREEE (reference sequence). The CDR3 has 15 amino acids. Trimming removed 0 bases from V and 0 bases from J, with 9 bases in between.

The chain combines TRBV6-1 with TRBJ2-5, with no clear D. TRBJ2-7 explains the end of the DNA better; the J call may be wrong. CDR3 size: 12 residues. Germline lookup yields CDR1 MNHNS and CDR2 SASEGT. CDR3 region: CASSEPTYEQYF. CDR3 DNA sequence: TGTGCCAGCAGTGAACCGACCTACGAGCAGTACTTC.

This clone came up a few times. The rearrangement uses TRBV11-1 and TRBJ1-6, with D tentatively TRBD1 (6 bases). V lost 5 bases and J 9 bases, leaving 17 bases between the germline ends. The CDR3 is 15 amino acids. CDR1 and CDR2 from the germline V gene are SGHAT and FQDESV (reference sequence). The CDR3 reads CASSLQTGGSSPLHF. The CDR3, as DNA: TGTGCCAGCAGCCTCCAGACAGGCGGCAGTTCACCCCTCCACTTT.

This clone came up once. V and J are TRBV5-4 and TRBJ2-3; TRBD1 matches at 10 bases. Germline assignment: CDR1 SGHNT and CDR2 YYREEE (reference sequence). This CDR3 is built from 15 residues. V lost 5 bases and J lost 2; bases outside the gene matches: 5. CDR3 loop: CASSVDRGYTDTQYF. As DNA, the CDR3 is TGTGCCAGCAGTGTGGACAGGGGGTACACAGATACGCAGTATTTT.

The gene calls are TRBV9 and TRBJ1-1; D unresolved. CDR3 length equals 16 residues. Deletions cut 0 bases from V and 5 bases from J, with 17 bases between. Germline CDR1 and CDR2: SGDLS and YYNGEE. Written as DNA, the CDR3 is TGTGCCAGCAGCGTAGCGTGGGGAAGTCAAGGGACTGAAGCTTTCTTT. This codes for CASSVAWGSQGTEAFF.

This clone appeared a single time. The chain joins TRBV29-1 to TRBJ2-5, with 9 positions matching TRBD2. V lost 5 bases, J lost 5 bases, and 12 bases stayed unmatched. Per germline, CDR1 SQVTM and CDR2 ANQGSEA. The CDR3 extends over 15 amino acids. The CDR3 sequence: CSVLLRASGAETQYF. CDR3 sequence (DNA): TGCAGCGTTCTTCTCAGGGCTAGCGGGGCGGAGACCCAGTACTTC.

The chain uses TRBV11-2 and TRBJ2-1; D gene ambiguous. Germline V gene data show CDR1 as SGHAT and CDR2 as FQNNGV. Trimming stripped 0 bases from V and 6 bases from J, with 9 bases between. The CDR3 length is 14 residues. The CDR3 here is CASSLDRPLNEQFF. The CDR3 DNA is TGTGCCAGCAGCTTAGATCGGCCCCTCAATGAGCAGTTCTTC.

V is TRBV11-1 and J is TRBJ2-3; perhaps TRBD2 as D (6 bases). The CDR3 contains 15 residues. Trimming took off 5 bases at V and 2 bases at J, with 14 bases between the two ends. Germline CDR1 SGHAT, CDR2 FQDESV (reference sequence). The chain's CDR3 is CASSPLAALTDTQYF. CDR3 bases: TGTGCCAGCAGCCCGTTAGCGGCCCTCACAGATACGCAGTATTTT. Using reference TRBV11-1 and TRBJ2-3 for the parts outside the CDR3, the full variable domain is EAEVAQSPRYKITEKSQAVAFWCDPISGHATLYWYRQILGQGPELLVQFQDESVVDDSQLPKDRFSAERLKGVDSTLKIQPAELGDSAMYLCASSPLAALTDTQYFGPGTRLTVL.

This rearrangement joins TRBV15 to TRBJ2-2, with TRBD2 matching 9 bases. The CDR3 has 16 residues. Trimming at V came to 0 bases and at J to 7 bases, leaving 6 bases not matched to a gene. Germline CDR1 reads LNHNV; CDR2 reads YYDKDF (reference sequence). CDR3 nucleotide sequence: TGTGCCACCAGCAGAGATGGCGGGGGGGCTGTCGGGGAGCTGTTTTTT. Translating it yields CATSRDGGGAVGELFF.

This sequence joins TRBV27 and TRBJ1-5; 8 nucleotides match TRBD1. The CDR3 extends over 15 amino acids. Germline values: CDR1 MNHEY, CDR2 SMNVEV (reference sequence). Losses at the gene ends were 5 bases for V and 3 bases for J; bases not matched to a gene: 6. The CDR3 protein is CASSPGTGLNQPQHF. The CDR3 region has the DNA TGTGCCAGCAGTCCCGGGACAGGCCTCAATCAGCCCCAGCATTTT.

V and J are TRBV11-1 and TRBJ1-2; maybe TRBD1 (6 bases). There are 15 residues in the CDR3. Trimming took off 5 bases at V and 2 bases at J, with 15 bases between the two ends. Germline CDR1 is SGHAT and CDR2 is FQDESV (reference sequence). As DNA, the CDR3 is TGTGCCAGCAGCCCAACGAGAGACAGGAACTATGGCTACACCTTC. It codes for CASSPTRDRNYGYTF.

In this sample, this clone is medium-sized. The genes are TRBV11-2 and TRBJ1-4; 9 bases fit TRBD1. Trimming at V came to 3 bases and at J to 5 bases, leaving 7 bases not matched to a gene. CDR1 and CDR2 (germline): SGHAT, FQNNGV. The CDR3 covers 16 residues. The CDR3 coding sequence is TGTGCCAGCAGCTTGGGAGGGACAGGGTACAATGAAAAACTGTTTTTT. Translation gives CASSLGGTGYNEKLFF.

The chain combines TRBV25-1 with TRBJ1-2; a possible D gene is TRBD1 (6 bases). Germline V gene data show CDR1 as MGHDK and CDR2 as SYGVNS. V was clipped by 1 base and J by 3 bases, with 12 bases between them. The CDR3 is made up of 15 amino acids. In DNA form, the CDR3 reads TGTGCCAGCAGTGAATTTGGGGGCTTTGACTATGGCTACACCTTC. It encodes CASSEFGGFDYGYTF.

The chain joins TRBV2 to TRBJ2-2; 7 nucleotides align to TRBD1. This CDR3 spans 12 amino acids. CDR1 is SNHLY, CDR2 FYNNEI, per germline. V lost 7 bases and J lost 4; bases outside the gene matches: 0. CDR3 nucleotides: TGTGCCAGCAACAGGGGCACCGGGGAGCTGTTTTTT. Translated: CASNRGTGELFF.

The chain joins TRBV12-5 to TRBJ2-3, with D uncertain. V was cut by 0 bases and J by 1 base, with 11 bases left in between. The CDR3 is 16 amino acids. CDR1 and CDR2 (germline): LGHNT, FRNRAP. CDR3 amino acids: CASGLVPSPRTDTQYF. CDR3 nucleotides: TGTGCTAGTGGTTTGGTTCCCAGTCCCCGCACAGATACGCAGTATTTT.

By share, this clone counts as medium-sized (0.01 to 0.1%). The chain links TRBV9 to TRBJ1-1; tentatively, D is TRBD1 (5 bases). The length of the CDR3 is 15 residues. V was trimmed by 3 bases and J by 2 bases, leaving 14 bases between them. CDR1 and CDR2 (germline): SGDLS, YYNGEE. The CDR3 DNA sequence: TGTGCCAGCAGCGAGACGACAGCTAGTAACACTGAAGCTTTCTTT. Protein: CASSETTASNTEAFF.

V and J are TRBV29-1 and TRBJ2-5; either TRBD1 or TRBD2 may supply D (6 bases each). This CDR3 is 13 amino acids long. The germline V and J ends were trimmed by 6 bases and 1 base, with 12 bases remaining between them. Germline CDR1 and CDR2: SQVTM and ANQGSEA. The CDR3, as DNA: TGCAGCGTCCAAGGGGGAGGCCAAGAGACCCAGTACTTC. This encodes CSVQGGGQETQYF.

V is TRBV7-6 and J is TRBJ1-1; D call uncertain. Germline V gives CDR1 SGHVS, CDR2 FNYEAQ. This CDR3 region has 14 residues. Trimming cost V 5 bases and J 8 bases, with 18 bases left between them. CDR3 DNA: TGTGCCAGCAGCCCCGATGAGGGCCCATGGGAAGCTTTCTTT. Translation gives CASSPDEGPWEAFF.

This chain uses TRBV4-1 with TRBJ2-6; a possible D gene is TRBD1 (6 bases). From germline, CDR1 is MGHRA and CDR2 YSYEKL. V lost 0 bases and J lost 2, with 17 bases in between. This CDR3 is built from 19 residues. DNA for the CDR3: TGCGCCAGCAGCCAAGACCCGGGACATCTCAAACCTGGGGCCAACGTCCTGACTTTC. Residues: CASSQDPGHLKPGANVLTF.

V and J are TRBV29-1 and TRBJ1-3; TRBD1 might be the D (5 bases). The CDR3 is made up of 14 amino acids. Trimming removed 6 bases at V and 0 bases at J, with 12 bases between. Germline assignment: CDR1 SQVTM and CDR2 ANQGSEA. The CDR3 loop is CSVADGHSGNTIYF. CDR3 DNA: TGCAGCGTCGCGGACGGACACTCTGGAAACACCATATATTTT.

On this clone itself: A much larger clone differs from this one at a single base, so this may be a read error. The same CDR3 also results from other DNA sequences found in this sample. The rearrangement uses TRBV5-1 and TRBJ1-2; no firm D call. There are 14 residues in the CDR3. CDR1 SGHRS and CDR2 YFSETQ come from the germline V gene. CDR3 coding DNA: TGCGCCAGCAGCCTGTCGGACGGGAACTACGGCTACACCTTC. Translated: CASSLSDGNYGYTF. The complete variable domain, with remaining parts taken from reference TRBV5-1 and TRBJ1-2, reads KAGVTQTPRYLIKTRGQQVTLSCSPISGHRSVSWYQQTPGQGLQFLFEYFSETQRNKGNFPGRFSGRQFSNSRSEMNVSTLELGDSALYLCASSLSDGNYGYTFGSGTRLTVV.

The chain joins TRBV20-1 to TRBJ2-5, with a possible D match to TRBD1 (5 bases). This CDR3 is 11 amino acids long. Germline V gives CDR1 DFQATT, CDR2 SNEGSKA (reference sequence). V gave up 7 bases and J gave up 7 bases, with 13 bases separating them. CDR3 DNA sequence: TGCAGTGTAAGGGGATCTCTGACCCAGTACTTC. This gives the protein CSVRGSLTQYF.

The chain links TRBV29-1 to TRBJ1-2, with a weak D call TRBD1 (6 bases). The CDR3 spans 16 residues. V was cut by 3 bases and J by 5 bases, with 22 bases left in between. Germline V gene lookup returns CDR1 SQVTM and CDR2 ANQGSEA. The CDR3 nucleotides are TGCAGCGTTGACGGTGGGGTTGGACAGCTCGGTTATGGCTACACCTTC. Protein sequence: CSVDGGVGQLGYGYTF.

J is TRBJ2-4 and V is TRBV12-2. TRBV12-2 is a pseudogene segment. The CDR3 extends over 15 amino acids. CDR3 nucleotide sequence: TGTGCAAGTCGCTTATTTCGGGGCCTAAAAAACATTCAGTACTTC. Translated: CASRLFRGLKNIQYF.

The V and J genes are TRBV5-6 and TRBJ1-2; D gene ambiguous. The CDR3 contains 12 residues. The V gene lost 4 bases and the J gene lost 7 bases, with 11 bases spanning the gap. Looked up from germline, CDR1 is SGHDT and CDR2 is YYEEEE. The CDR3 DNA reads as TGTGCCAGCAGCCCCGGTGGGAGTGGCTACACCTTC. Its protein product is CASSPGGSGYTF. The whole variable domain, filled in from reference TRBV5-6 and TRBJ1-2, reads DAGVTQSPTHLIKTRGQQVTLRCSPKSGHDTVSWYQQALGQGPQFIFQYYEEEERQRGNFPDRFSGHQFPNYSSELNVNALLLGDSALYLCASSPGGSGYTFGSGTRLTVV.